This T cell receptor (beta chain) was sequenced during a study of regulatory T cells in long-lasting Graves disease. The CDR3 spans 16 residues. Germline V lookup: CDR1 MGHRA, CDR2 YSYEKL. The junction had 9 bases not matched to a gene; V was cut back by 4 bases and J by 7 bases. Regarding time point: newly diagnosed GD, antithyroid drugs for less than 3 months. Making the TCR library involved RNA that had been extracted from PBMCs. HTBI primers from iRepertoire and Arm-PCR of CDR3 regions yielded the TCR beta libraries. One entry per CDR3 protein results from TCRdb running MiXCR on the multiplex PCR reads. Of approximately 210,000 distinct CDR3 sequences in the sample, around 17% were seen once.

The sample here was peripheral blood mononuclear cells (PBMCs), taken at new diagnosis, from a patient treated with antithyroid drugs. The sequence derives from a female donor with Graves disease. The genes are TRBV4-1 and TRBJ1-4; 10 bases agree with TRBD1. The CDR3 DNA is TGCGCCAGCAGCCCTGCCGGGACAGGGGCCCCTGAAAAACTGTTTTTT. It yields the protein CASSPAGTGAPEKLFF.